One sample yielded the 31 T cell receptor beta chains listed below, sequenced in a study of T cell clones after liver transplantation. Generated by immunoSEQ multiplex PCR, the TCRdb table keeps only in-frame clones and is missing some. In the table there are fewer than 110,000 clones, about 80% of which are singletons. This specimen consisted of CD4+ T cells from blood, obtained around 50 months after liver transplant. The receptor source for this set is a human patient who received a liver transplant. The graft donor may account for some of the T cells.

This sequence joins TRBV2 and TRBJ2-7, with D possibly matching TRBD2 (6 bases). Trimming stripped 5 bases from V and 5 bases from J, with 16 bases between. The length of the CDR3 is 14 residues. In germline, CDR1 is SNHLY, CDR2 FYNNEI. CDR3 in DNA: TGTGCCAGCAGTACTGGAGGGGATTTCGACGAGCAGTACTTC. As protein: CASSTGGDFDEQYF. Full variable domain (missing parts from reference TRBV2 and TRBJ2-7): EPEVTQTPSHQVTQMGQEVILRCVPISNHLYFYWYRQILGQKVEFLVSFYNNEISEKSEIFDDQFSVERPDGSNFTLKIRSTKLEDSAMYFCASSTGGDFDEQYFGPGTRLTVT.

This clone was detected once. The rearrangement links TRBV18 to TRBJ1-5; D ambiguous. Trimming took 2 bases from V and 3 from J, leaving 5 bases between them. Per the germline V gene, CDR1 is KGHSH and CDR2 is LQKENI. This CDR3 region has 13 residues. DNA of the CDR3: TGTGCCAGCTCACCAGGCGACAATCAGCCCCAGCATTTT. Its protein product is CASSPGDNQPQHF.

The V call is TRBV5-1, the J call TRBJ2-2; unclear D gene. This CDR3 comprises 17 residues. Germline CDR1 reads SGHRS; CDR2 reads YFSETQ. The V end lost 0 bases, the J end lost 0 bases, and 12 bases lay between the germline ends. In DNA, the CDR3 is TGCGCCAGCAGCTTGGCCTCTGGGGTCGCGAACACCGGGGAGCTGTTTTTT. Translating it yields CASSLASGVANTGELFF. The whole variable domain, filled in from reference TRBV5-1 and TRBJ2-2, reads KAGVTQTPRYLIKTRGQQVTLSCSPISGHRSVSWYQQTPGQGLQFLFEYFSETQRNKGNFPGRFSGRQFSNSRSEMNVSTLELGDSALYLCASSLASGVANTGELFFGEGSRLTVL.

The chain recombines TRBV27 with TRBJ2-1; either TRBD1 or TRBD2 may supply D (6 bases each). V was pared by 6 bases and J by 15 bases, with 15 bases between. Germline V lookup: CDR1 MNHEY, CDR2 SMNVEV (reference sequence). The CDR3 is made up of 11 amino acids. CDR3 sequence (DNA): TGTGCCAGCAGGCGGGACACCACCCCGTTCTTC. Translated, it gives CASRRDTTPFF.

This clone showed up just once. This chain links TRBV29-1 with TRBJ2-3; 9 nucleotides agree with TRBD1. The CDR3 covers 18 residues. Germline assignment: CDR1 SQVTM and CDR2 ANQGSEA. Trimming took 5 bases from V and 6 from J; bases not matched to a gene: 21. CDR3 residues: CSVTYRDRVSWLTDTQYF. The CDR3 DNA reads as TGCAGCGTTACTTACCGGGACAGGGTGTCTTGGCTAACTGATACGCAGTATTTT.

The chain links TRBV6-5 to TRBJ2-2; 7 bases are a match to TRBD2. Losses at the gene ends were 6 bases for V and 1 base for J; bases not matched to a gene: 2. The CDR3 extends over 14 amino acids. Germline values: CDR1 MNHEY, CDR2 SVGAGI. The CDR3 coding sequence is TGTGCCAGCAGGACGGGAGGGAACACCGGGGAGCTGTTTTTT. Translation gives CASRTGGNTGELFF.

This chain connects TRBV7-8 to TRBJ2-2; the match to TRBD2 covers 13 bases. With 5 bases clipped from V and 5 bases from J, the junction kept 8 bases outside the gene matches. The CDR3 runs 17 residues. Per germline, CDR1 SGHVS and CDR2 FQNEAQ. The CDR3 protein is CASSPRTSGGGTGELFF. In DNA form, the CDR3 reads TGTGCCAGCAGCCCCCGGACTAGCGGGGGCGGTACCGGGGAGCTGTTTTTT.

J is TRBJ2-3 and V is TRBV6-1, with 7 bases fitting TRBD2. The ends lost 3 bases at V and 6 bases at J; junction bases unmatched: 15. The CDR3 is made up of 17 amino acids. Germline V gives CDR1 MNHNS, CDR2 SASEGT. The CDR3 loop is CASSERAGAPGGDTQYF. In DNA, the CDR3 is TGTGCCAGCAGTGAGCGTGCGGGCGCCCCCGGGGGGGATACGCAGTATTTT.

This clone has just a few counts. The genes are TRBV19 and TRBJ1-2; 9 nucleotides align to TRBD1. The CDR3 spans 15 residues. The V and J ends lost 3 bases and 4 bases, in that order; junction bases with no gene match: 6. Germline CDR1 LNHDA, CDR2 SQIVND (reference sequence). This CDR3 is CASSMRDREVYGYTF. As DNA, the CDR3 is TGTGCCAGTAGTATGCGGGACAGGGAAGTCTATGGCTACACCTTC. Looking up the rest from reference TRBV19 and TRBJ1-2 gives the full variable domain: DGGITQSPKYLFRKEGQNVTLSCEQNLNHDAMYWYRQDPGQGLRLIYYSQIVNDFQKGDIAEGYSVSREKKESFPLTVTSAQKNPTAFYLCASSMRDREVYGYTFGSGTRLTVV.

This clone has just one count. The rearrangement joins TRBV7-2 to TRBJ2-5; possibly TRBD1 for D (6 bases). V was pared by 5 bases and J by 1 base, with 11 bases between. Germline CDR1 reads SGHTA; CDR2 reads FQGNSA. The CDR3 has 14 residues. The chain's CDR3 is CASSRDTLQETQYF. The CDR3 DNA is TGTGCCAGCAGCCGGGACACCCTCCAAGAGACCCAGTACTTC.

The sample holds a few counts of this clone. The chain links TRBV7-9 to TRBJ2-7; maybe TRBD2 (6 bases). Germline V gene lookup returns CDR1 SEHNR and CDR2 FQNEAQ (reference sequence). This CDR3 comprises 13 residues. Trimming cost V 5 bases and J 10 bases, with 18 bases left between them. In nucleotides, the CDR3 is TGTGCCAGCAGCCCGGACCCCTTTAGCGGACAGTACTTC. It encodes CASSPDPFSGQYF.

The chain combines TRBV9 with TRBJ2-1, with D unclear. V lost 0 bases to trimming and J lost 7 bases, with 5 bases between them. The V gene's germline CDR1 is SGDLS and CDR2 YYNGEE. The length of the CDR3 is 12 residues. The CDR3 nucleotides are TGTGCCAGCAGCGTAGAAGGGAATGAGCAGTTCTTC. Its protein is CASSVEGNEQFF. Together with reference TRBV9 and TRBJ2-1, the CDR3 gives the full variable domain: DSGVTQTPKHLITATGQRVTLRCSPRSGDLSVYWYQQSLDQGLQFLIQYYNGEERAKGNILERFSAQQFPDLHSELNLSSLELGDSALYFCASSVEGNEQFFGPGTRLTVL.

This chain uses TRBV5-1 with TRBJ1-1, with 7 positions matching TRBD1. Germline V gives CDR1 SGHRS, CDR2 YFSETQ. The CDR3 contains 16 residues. The J segment lost 4 bases and the V segment lost 0 bases, leaving 9 bases of the junction unmatched. The CDR3 protein is CASSLGSEGASTEAFF. Here the CDR3 DNA reads TGCGCCAGCAGCTTGGGGTCGGAGGGGGCGAGCACTGAAGCTTTCTTT.

This clone has just a few counts. This chain links TRBV5-1 with TRBJ2-2; no clear D gene. Trimming took off 6 bases at V and 7 bases at J, with 19 bases between the two ends. Looked up from germline, CDR1 is SGHRS and CDR2 is YFSETQ. This CDR3 has 15 residues. CDR3 bases: TGCGCCAGCAACAAAGAGGCAGGCTACGTCGGGGAGCTGTTTTTT. Amino acid sequence: CASNKEAGYVGELFF.

The chain carries TRBV10-1 and TRBJ2-1, with TRBD2 identical over 13 bases. The germline gives CDR1 WNHNN, CDR2 SYGVQD (reference sequence). The CDR3 extends over 15 amino acids. V lost 3 bases, J lost 7 bases, and 3 bases stayed unmatched. The CDR3 bases are TGCGCCAGCAGTGAAGGACTAGCGGGAGAGAATGAGCAGTTCTTC. Amino acid sequence: CASSEGLAGENEQFF.

The chain combines TRBV10-1 with TRBJ2-1; TRBD2 is a possible D gene (5 bases). Between the trimmed V and J ends, which lost 3 bases and 3 bases, there was a span of 18 bases. The CDR3 loop spans 17 amino acids. Germline V lookup: CDR1 WNHNN, CDR2 SYGVQD (reference sequence). The CDR3 loop is CASSDGGGPSGYNEQFF. In DNA form, the CDR3 reads TGCGCCAGCAGTGACGGAGGCGGTCCCTCTGGCTACAATGAGCAGTTCTTC.

The chain joins TRBV9 to TRBJ2-3; no definite D call. CDR1 is SGDLS and CDR2 is YYNGEE in the germline V gene. This CDR3 has 14 residues. V lost 3 bases, J lost 1 base, and 9 bases lay in between. CDR3 region: CASSARMGTDTQYF. DNA for the CDR3: TGTGCCAGCAGCGCGAGGATGGGCACAGATACGCAGTATTTT.

This clone was seen only a few times. The V gene is TRBV28, the J gene TRBJ2-7; 9 nucleotides agree with TRBD2. J gave up 4 bases and V 4 bases, and 8 bases lay outside the gene matches. The germline gives CDR1 MDHEN, CDR2 SYDVKM. There are 15 residues in the CDR3. The CDR3 loop is CASSSLGLAGYEQYF. The CDR3 coding sequence is TGTGCCAGCAGTTCCCTCGGTCTAGCGGGATACGAGCAGTACTTC.

The rearrangement uses TRBV6-5 and TRBJ2-2, with D tentatively TRBD1 or TRBD2 (5 bases each). Germline V gene sequence: CDR1 MNHEY, CDR2 SVGAGI. The CDR3 contains 15 residues. The germline V and J ends were trimmed by 4 bases and 4 bases, with 13 bases remaining between them. CDR3 loop: CASSFLRDGTGELFF. In DNA, the CDR3 is TGTGCCAGCAGTTTCCTACGGGACGGCACCGGGGAGCTGTTTTTT.

CDR3 sequence: CASSQEVGGETQYF. The CDR3 nucleotides read TGTGCCAGCAGCCAAGAGGTAGGGGGAGAGACCCAGTACTTC. The rearrangement joins TRBV14 to TRBJ2-5; tentative D call: TRBD1 (6 bases). Germline values: CDR1 SGHDN, CDR2 FVKESK. The CDR3 sequence is 14 residues long. The V end lost 0 bases, the J end lost 4 bases, and 9 bases lay between the germline ends.

This clone turned up a few times. The V gene is TRBV27, the J gene TRBJ2-2; 9 positions agree with TRBD2. The CDR3 is 17 residues long. Germline loops: CDR1 MNHEY, CDR2 SMNVEV (reference sequence). Germline trimming cut 7 bases from V and 5 bases from J; bases unmatched to any gene: 14. CDR3 coding DNA: TGTGCCAGCATCTCCGGGAGCCTAGCGGGGTTGACCGGGGAGCTGTTTTTT. Translating it yields CASISGSLAGLTGELFF.

The chain links TRBV7-8 to TRBJ2-7; D might be TRBD1 (5 bases). Germline CDR1 reads SGHVS; CDR2 reads FQNEAQ. The CDR3 extends over 15 amino acids. V dropped 2 bases and J dropped 2 bases, with 13 bases sitting between them. The CDR3, as DNA: TGTGCCAGCAGCTTACCGGACGCAGGGACCTACGAGCAGTACTTC. Translating gives CASSLPDAGTYEQYF.

The chain employs TRBV18 and TRBJ2-6, with 7 bases aligning to TRBD1. CDR1 and CDR2 (germline): KGHSH, LQKENI. V was pared by 5 bases and J by 0 bases, with 7 bases of the junction left unmatched. There are 17 residues in the CDR3. The CDR3 protein is CASSLGQRFSGANVLTF. The CDR3 bases are TGTGCCAGCTCATTGGGACAGCGATTCTCTGGGGCCAACGTCCTGACTTTC.

This clone was counted once. This rearrangement joins TRBV5-1 to TRBJ2-1; a weak D match, TRBD1 (5 bases). The CDR3 is made up of 13 amino acids. The V end was cut by 4 bases, the J end by 7 bases, with 12 bases between. Looked up from germline, CDR1 is SGHRS and CDR2 is YFSETQ. CDR3 nucleotides: TGCGCCAGCAGCCCGGACCAGGGAAATGAGCAGTTCTTC. It specifies CASSPDQGNEQFF.

The chain couples TRBV28 to TRBJ2-4; D unclear. The V end lost 9 bases, the J end lost 6 bases, and 12 bases lay between the germline ends. Germline V CDR1 and CDR2: MDHEN, SYDVKM. This CDR3 comprises 12 residues. Here the CDR3 DNA reads TGTGCCAGTTCACTGCGCCCAAACATTCAGTACTTC. This gives the protein CASSLRPNIQYF.

This sequence joins TRBV5-4 and TRBJ2-7; 7 bases match TRBD1. V was pared by 0 bases and J by 3 bases, with 3 bases of the junction left unmatched. Germline CDR1 is SGHNT and CDR2 is YYREEE (reference sequence). This CDR3 region has 14 residues. This CDR3 is CASSLAGTDYEQYF. The CDR3 bases are TGTGCCAGCAGCTTGGCCGGGACAGACTACGAGCAGTACTTC.

This sequence joins TRBV7-9 and TRBJ2-1; D may match TRBD1 or TRBD2 (5 bases each). The CDR3 extends over 16 amino acids. Per the germline V gene, CDR1 is SEHNR and CDR2 is FQNEAQ (reference sequence). Deletions cut 6 bases from V and 0 bases from J, with 15 bases between. In nucleotides, the CDR3 is TGTGCCAGCAGTTTCCGGGACCTTTACTCCTACAATGAGCAGTTCTTC. This translates into CASSFRDLYSYNEQFF.

The genes are TRBV5-1 and TRBJ1-3; D remains unclear. CDR1 and CDR2 (germline): SGHRS, YFSETQ. The V end was cut by 4 bases, the J end by 4 bases, with 12 bases between. This CDR3 is built from 14 residues. Written as DNA, the CDR3 is TGCGCCAGCAGCACCGAGGGCTCGGGAAACACCATATATTTT. This translates into CASSTEGSGNTIYF.

This chain uses TRBV13 with TRBJ2-3; the D gene is possibly TRBD2 (5 bases). V was trimmed by 0 bases and J by 0 bases, leaving 7 bases between them. There are 15 residues in the CDR3. From germline, CDR1 is PRHDT and CDR2 FYEKMQ (reference sequence). CDR3 bases: TGTGCCAGCAGCTTAGGGCGGGTTAGCACAGATACGCAGTATTTT. Translated, it gives CASSLGRVSTDTQYF.

V and J are TRBV18 and TRBJ1-2; possible D gene TRBD1, 6 bases. The CDR3 is made up of 16 amino acids. V lost 3 bases, J lost 4 bases, and 18 bases lay in between. The germline gives CDR1 KGHSH, CDR2 LQKENI. CDR3 nucleotides: TGTGCCAGCTCACCGACGCAGGGGACAAACACCTATGGCTACACCTTC. Residues: CASSPTQGTNTYGYTF.

This clone was counted once. This chain connects TRBV19 to TRBJ2-2; TRBD2 is a possible D gene (5 bases). Germline CDR1 reads LNHDA; CDR2 reads SQIVND (reference sequence). CDR3 length: 15 amino acids. Deletions cut 7 bases from V and 2 bases from J, with 14 bases between. The CDR3 DNA is TGTGCCAGTACCCTGAATGGACTCAACACCGGGGAGCTGTTTTTT. Translation gives CASTLNGLNTGELFF.